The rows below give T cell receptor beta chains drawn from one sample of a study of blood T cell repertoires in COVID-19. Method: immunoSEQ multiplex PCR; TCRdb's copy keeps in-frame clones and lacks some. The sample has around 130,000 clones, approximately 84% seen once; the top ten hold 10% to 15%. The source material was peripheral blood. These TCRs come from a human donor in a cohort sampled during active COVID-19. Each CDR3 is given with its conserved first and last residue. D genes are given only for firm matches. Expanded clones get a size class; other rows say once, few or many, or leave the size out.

CDR3nt: TGTGCCAGTAGCGAATACAGGCCTACTGAAGCTTTCTTT
CDR3aa: CASSEYRPTEAFF
j_gene: TRBJ1-1
v_gene: TRBV19
d_gene: .
abundance: .

CDR3nt: TGTGCCATCAGTGAGTTGGGACAGCTCTATGGCTACACCTTC
CDR3aa: CAISELGQLYGYTF
j_gene: TRBJ1-2
v_gene: TRBV10-3
d_gene: TRBD1
abundance: .

CDR3nt: TGTGCCAGCAGCTTAGGGGGGCGCACTGAAGCTTTCTTT
CDR3aa: CASSLGGRTEAFF
j_gene: TRBJ1-1
v_gene: TRBV7-9
d_gene: .
abundance: .

CDR3nt: TGTGCCACCAGCAGAAGGACTAGCGGGGGGTACGCAGATACGCAGTATTTT
CDR3aa: CATSRRTSGGYADTQYF
j_gene: TRBJ2-3
v_gene: TRBV15
d_gene: TRBD2
abundance: .

CDR3nt: TGTGCCAGCAGCCGTACAGGGGGTAATTATGGCTACACCTTC
CDR3aa: CASSRTGGNYGYTF
j_gene: TRBJ1-2
v_gene: TRBV14
d_gene: TRBD1
abundance: .

CDR3nt: TGTGCCAGCAGCCAAGATCTCGCGGGGACTAGCACAGATACGCAGTATTTT
CDR3aa: CASSQDLAGTSTDTQYF
j_gene: TRBJ2-3
v_gene: TRBV3-1/TRBV3-2
d_gene: .
abundance: few

CDR3nt: TGTGCCAGCAGCTCCATAGCGGGGTCGACCGGGGAGCTGTTTTTT
CDR3aa: CASSSIAGSTGELFF
j_gene: TRBJ2-2
v_gene: TRBV7-9
d_gene: TRBD2
abundance: .

CDR3nt: TGTGCCTGCTCGGACTATGAGAACACTGAAGCTTTCTTT
CDR3aa: CACSDYENTEAFF
j_gene: TRBJ1-1
v_gene: TRBV30
d_gene: .
abundance: .

CDR3nt: TGCGCCAGCACCCCGGGGGACAGGGTCGTCTCCTACGAGCAGTACTTC
CDR3aa: CASTPGDRVVSYEQYF
j_gene: TRBJ2-7
v_gene: TRBV5-1
d_gene: TRBD1
abundance: .

CDR3nt: TGTGCCAGCAGCCCCCCTACAGTGAACTATGGCTACACCTTC
CDR3aa: CASSPPTVNYGYTF
j_gene: TRBJ1-2
v_gene: TRBV7-9
d_gene: .
abundance: .

CDR3nt: TGTGCCAGCAGGGGCAGAGACACTGAAGCTTTCTTT
CDR3aa: CASRGRDTEAFF
j_gene: TRBJ1-1
v_gene: TRBV2
d_gene: .
abundance: .

CDR3nt: TGTGCCTGGAGTAGGAGTTGCCTGATACCCCAGCATTTT
CDR3aa: CAWSRSCLIPQHF
j_gene: TRBJ1-5
v_gene: TRBV30
d_gene: .
abundance: .

CDR3nt: TGTGCCAGCAGTGAAGCTGAGCCAGGGGGCGAATATGAGCAGTTCTTC
CDR3aa: CASSEAEPGGEYEQFF
j_gene: TRBJ2-1
v_gene: TRBV2
d_gene: TRBD1
abundance: .

CDR3nt: TGTGCCAGCAGTTTGGGCCTCAGGGCTTCTGGAAACACCATATATTTT
CDR3aa: CASSLGLRASGNTIYF
j_gene: TRBJ1-3
v_gene: TRBV6-5
d_gene: .
abundance: .

CDR3nt: TGTGCCAGCAAGTCGGAGGGGACTTTTGAAAAACTGTTTTTT
CDR3aa: CASKSEGTFEKLFF
j_gene: TRBJ1-4
v_gene: TRBV6-5
d_gene: .
abundance: .

CDR3nt: TGCAGCGTTGGTGCGGGAAGCTCTGGAAACACCATATATTTT
CDR3aa: CSVGAGSSGNTIYF
j_gene: TRBJ1-3
v_gene: TRBV29-1
d_gene: .
abundance: .

CDR3nt: TGTGCCAGTAGTATAACAGGGCTGAGATCCTACAATGAGCAGTTCTTC
CDR3aa: CASSITGLRSYNEQFF
j_gene: TRBJ2-1
v_gene: TRBV19
d_gene: .
abundance: .

CDR3nt: TGTGCCAGCAGCGACTACAGGGGGCGGAACGAGCAGTACTTC
CDR3aa: CASSDYRGRNEQYF
j_gene: TRBJ2-7
v_gene: TRBV7-9
d_gene: TRBD1
abundance: .

CDR3nt: TGTGCCAGCAGTGGAGCAGGGATGAATTCACCCCTCCACTTT
CDR3aa: CASSGAGMNSPLHF
j_gene: TRBJ1-6
v_gene: TRBV27
d_gene: .
abundance: .

CDR3nt: TGTGCCAGCAGCTTAGAGGTTGACGGGACACTCCATCAGCCCCAGCATTTT
CDR3aa: CASSLEVDGTLHQPQHF
j_gene: TRBJ1-5
v_gene: TRBV11-3
d_gene: .
abundance: .

CDR3nt: TGTGCCATCAGTGCCGGACAGGGGGCCGCCTACGAGCAGTACTTC
CDR3aa: CAISAGQGAAYEQYF
j_gene: TRBJ2-7
v_gene: TRBV10-3
d_gene: TRBD1
abundance: .

CDR3nt: TGTGCCAGCAGTGTCCGTAGCGGGGGCTGGAGAGAGACCCAGTACTTC
CDR3aa: CASSVRSGGWRETQYF
j_gene: TRBJ2-5
v_gene: TRBV2
d_gene: TRBD2
abundance: .